Following are 25 T cell receptor beta chains from one sample sequenced in a study of T-cell memory formation after mild COVID-19 (dated by TCRdb to the early 2020s). Libraries came from 5' RACE. TCRdb lists the instrument as Illumina NovaSeq 6000. TCRdb itself trimmed the public reads at Q25 with fastp, ran MiXCR and retained productive beta chains. Rows merge per CDR3 protein into single entries with the most common DNA and genes. The sample table records under 450,000 distinct CDR3 sequences; 20% to 25% of these occur just once. Around 20% of the sample is held by the ten biggest clonotypes. Specimen: PBMCs or a T cell subset sorted from them (not recorded which). These receptors all come from a man aged 18 to 30 who had mild COVID-19 (a few samples of this study predate the infection). The sample titles of this study are shuffled in the database, so cell type and time point are left out; the donor was told from shared clones.

This clonotype was counted a few times. This chain links TRBV5-1 with TRBJ1-2; no clear D gene. The V and J ends lost 4 bases and 8 bases respectively, with 15 bases between them. Germline CDR1 and CDR2: SGHRS and YFSETQ. CDR3 length: 13 amino acids. In DNA, the CDR3 is TGCGCCAGCAGCCCGGGCGGAGGGATAGGCTACACCTTC. It is translated as CASSPGGGIGYTF.

The chain links TRBV4-3 to TRBJ2-7; D remains ambiguous. In germline, CDR1 is LGHNA, CDR2 YSLEER. The CDR3 has 14 residues. V dropped 0 bases and J dropped 3 bases, with 9 bases sitting between them. The CDR3 spells CASSQDVGSYEQYF. In DNA, the CDR3 is TGCGCCAGCAGCCAAGATGTAGGCAGCTACGAGCAGTACTTC.

This clonotype has a handful of counts. The rearrangement links TRBV7-2 to TRBJ2-1, with D maybe TRBD1 (6 bases). The ends were cut back, 3 bases at V and 5 bases at J, with 11 bases in the middle. The CDR3 runs 14 residues. CDR1 and CDR2 from the germline V gene are SGHTA and FQGNSA. CDR3 in amino acids: CASSFWSGDNEQFF. The CDR3 DNA reads as TGTGCCAGCAGCTTTTGGTCAGGGGACAATGAGCAGTTCTTC.

This clonotype was counted ten times or more. The chain links TRBV7-2 to TRBJ2-1; tentatively, D is TRBD2 (5 bases). Germline assignment: CDR1 SGHTA and CDR2 FQGNSA. This CDR3 is built from 17 residues. Trimming pared 4 bases from V and 6 bases from J, leaving 22 bases between. CDR3 protein: CASSSVPRLRSSNEQFF. The CDR3 DNA reads as TGTGCCAGCAGCTCAGTACCTCGACTACGGAGCAGCAATGAGCAGTTCTTC.

This clonotype was detected a few times. This sequence joins TRBV20-1 and TRBJ1-2; 9 positions agree with TRBD1. CDR1 is DFQATT and CDR2 is SNEGSKA in the germline V gene (reference sequence). The CDR3 is 13 residues long. V lost 6 bases and J lost 3; bases outside the gene matches: 5. The CDR3, as DNA: TGCAGTGCATGGGACAGGGTGGACTATGGCTACACCTTC. As protein: CSAWDRVDYGYTF.

The chain has TRBV5-4 and TRBJ1-1; D gene uncertain. This CDR3 spans 13 amino acids. Germline assignment: CDR1 SGHNT and CDR2 YYREEE (reference sequence). V was shortened by 5 bases and J by 3 bases, with 11 bases between the two germline ends. The CDR3 loop is CASRGPIYTEAFF. The CDR3 nucleotides are TGTGCCAGCAGAGGACCAATTTACACTGAAGCTTTCTTT.

The chain has TRBV7-6 and TRBJ2-5; 13 nucleotides align to TRBD2. This CDR3 comprises 16 residues. Germline CDR1 reads SGHVS; CDR2 reads FNYEAQ. The junction had 8 bases not matched to a gene; V was cut back by 5 bases and J by 5 bases. The DNA for the CDR3 is TGTGCCAGCAGCGACCGACTAGCGGGGGGTCGCGAGACCCAGTACTTC. It translates to CASSDRLAGGRETQYF.

The rearrangement links TRBV7-9 to TRBJ1-5, with TRBD1 as a possible D gene (5 bases). The CDR3 consists of 17 residues. The germline gives CDR1 SEHNR, CDR2 FQNEAQ (reference sequence). Trimming left V 5 bases short and J 7 bases short, with 24 bases between. The CDR3 here is CASSPGPVGVGGQPQHF. The DNA for the CDR3 is TGTGCCAGCAGCCCCGGGCCGGTTGGGGTTGGGGGACAGCCCCAGCATTTT.

CDR3 bases: TGTGCCAGCAGTTTAGGGATTAACTATGGCTACACCTTC. Translation gives CASSLGINYGYTF. The chain employs TRBV12-3 or TRBV12-4 and TRBJ1-2; D is unresolved. With 1 base removed from V and 1 base from J, the gap between germline ends came to 4 bases. This CDR3 has 13 residues.

The table lists this clonotype with a few counts. The genes are TRBV11-2 and TRBJ2-4, with D tentatively TRBD1 or TRBD2 (6 bases each). Trimming shortened V by 5 bases and J by 7 bases, and 18 bases separated the two germline ends. Per the germline V gene, CDR1 is SGHAT and CDR2 is FQNNGV. The CDR3 runs 15 residues. CDR3 sequence (DNA): TGTGCCAGCAGCCCACAGGGAGGTTCATATAACATTCAGTACTTC. This encodes CASSPQGGSYNIQYF.

The chain recombines TRBV7-2 with TRBJ2-7; 10 nucleotides agree with TRBD1. V gave up 1 base and J gave up 8 bases; unmatched junction bases: 5. The CDR3 sequence is 14 residues long. Germline CDR1 and CDR2: SGHTA and FQGNSA. CDR3 in amino acids: CASSLGSGQGKQYF. In DNA form, the CDR3 reads TGTGCCAGCAGCTTAGGATCGGGACAGGGGAAGCAGTACTTC. The full variable domain, rest sourced from reference TRBV7-2 and TRBJ2-7, is GAGVSQSPSNKVTEKGKDVELRCDPISGHTALYWYRQSLGQGLEFLIYFQGNSAPDKSGLPSDRFSAERTGGSVSTLTIQRTQQEDSAVYLCASSLGSGQGKQYFGPGTRLTVT.

This clonotype turned up a few times. The chain is built from TRBV9 and TRBJ2-2; either TRBD1 or TRBD2 may fit D (5 bases each). V was pared by 3 bases and J by 3 bases, with 12 bases between. In germline, CDR1 is SGDLS, CDR2 YYNGEE. CDR3 length: 15 residues. In nucleotides, the CDR3 is TGTGCCAGCAGCGCCCCAGAGGGACACACCGGGGAGCTGTTTTTT. Translating gives CASSAPEGHTGELFF.

This chain uses TRBV6-5 with TRBJ2-1; D is perhaps TRBD1 (5 bases). The CDR3 length is 12 residues. Trimming took off 6 bases at V and 6 bases at J, with 9 bases between the two ends. Germline CDR1 MNHEY, CDR2 SVGAGI. Here the CDR3 DNA reads TGTGCCAGCAGGAAAGGGGTCAATGAGCAGTTCTTC. Translating gives CASRKGVNEQFF.

In this sample, this clonotype turned up a few times. The chain is built from TRBV11-2 and TRBJ1-1; D gene ambiguous. CDR3 length: 12 amino acids. The germline V and J ends were trimmed by 3 bases and 3 bases, with 5 bases remaining between them. Germline V lookup: CDR1 SGHAT, CDR2 FQNNGV. CDR3 sequence (DNA): TGTGCCAGCAGCTTGACGGACACTGAAGCTTTCTTT. This sequence encodes CASSLTDTEAFF.

The chain has TRBV28 and TRBJ1-2; a possible D gene is TRBD1 (6 bases). Trimming took 4 bases from V and 6 from J, leaving 12 bases between them. Looked up from germline, CDR1 is MDHEN and CDR2 is SYDVKM. The CDR3 spans 13 residues. CDR3 coding DNA: TGTGCCAGCAGTTCAGGGGTTGGTAATGGCTACACCTTC. Residues: CASSSGVGNGYTF.

This clonotype has ten or more counts. The genes are TRBV7-9 and TRBJ1-1; possibly TRBD1 for D (5 bases). The germline gives CDR1 SEHNR, CDR2 FQNEAQ (reference sequence). With 5 bases removed from V and 3 bases from J, the gap between germline ends came to 16 bases. The CDR3 has 15 amino acids. The chain's CDR3 is CASSPRAGQYTEAFF. The DNA of the CDR3 is TGTGCCAGCAGCCCCCGGGCAGGACAATACACTGAAGCTTTCTTT.

The chain recombines TRBV27 with TRBJ1-5, with D possibly TRBD1 on 6 matching bases. The CDR3 is 15 amino acids. CDR1 MNHEY and CDR2 SMNVEV come from the germline V gene (reference sequence). V was trimmed by 3 bases and J by 2 bases, leaving 11 bases between them. In DNA, the CDR3 is TGTGCCAGCAGTTTCTCGGCAGGGGGCAATCAGCCCCAGCATTTT. Translating gives CASSFSAGGNQPQHF.

In its sample, this clonotype was seen a few times. The chain links TRBV7-2 to TRBJ1-1, with 10 bases fitting TRBD1. CDR1 and CDR2 (germline): SGHTA, FQGNSA. This CDR3 is built from 13 residues. After removal of 5 bases from V and 11 bases from J, the junction contained 8 bases not matched to a gene. Written as DNA, the CDR3 is TGTGCCAGCAGCCGGGACAGGGGCGGAGGGGCTTTCTTT. This codes for CASSRDRGGGAFF.

This rearrangement joins TRBV6-6 to TRBJ2-7, with D perhaps being TRBD1 or TRBD2 (5 bases each). Between the trimmed V and J ends, which lost 8 bases and 0 bases, there was a span of 14 bases. Germline V CDR1 and CDR2: MNHNY, SVGAGI (reference sequence). The CDR3 is 14 residues long. The CDR3 nucleotides read TGTGCCAGCGCCACGGGGCCAAGCTCCTACGAGCAGTACGTC. Its protein product is CASATGPSSYEQYV.

The table lists this clonotype with a count of one. The chain combines TRBV12-3 or TRBV12-4 with TRBJ2-1; the D gene could be TRBD1 or TRBD2 (5 bases each). The CDR3 runs 15 residues. V was shortened by 5 bases and J by 2 bases, with 13 bases between the two germline ends. CDR3 region: CASSLRDGAYNEQFF. The DNA of the CDR3 is TGTGCCAGCAGTCTCCGGGACGGAGCCTACAATGAGCAGTTCTTC.

This chain links TRBV2 with TRBJ1-1, with TRBD1 as a possible D gene (5 bases). CDR1 SNHLY and CDR2 FYNNEI come from the germline V gene. The CDR3 consists of 14 residues. V gave up 7 bases and J gave up 0 bases, with 12 bases separating them. The CDR3 region has the DNA TGTGCCAGCAACGCAGGGATTCTGAACACTGAAGCTTTCTTT. As protein: CASNAGILNTEAFF.

The chain couples TRBV5-6 to TRBJ2-2, with a weak D call TRBD1 (6 bases). The CDR3 loop spans 14 amino acids. Germline-derived CDR1 and CDR2 are SGHDT and YYEEEE. The V gene lost 2 bases and the J gene lost 5 bases, with 10 bases spanning the gap. The CDR3 is CASSFGTSTGELFF. In DNA, the CDR3 is TGTGCCAGCAGCTTCGGGACATCAACCGGGGAGCTGTTTTTT.

This sequence joins TRBV12-3 or TRBV12-4 and TRBJ1-5; no clear D gene. The CDR3 runs 15 residues. V lost 4 bases, J lost 3 bases, and 13 bases lay in between. CDR3 nucleotide sequence: TGTGCCAGCAGTTACGGCGGCGGGTCCAATCAGCCCCAGCATTTT. Its translation is CASSYGGGSNQPQHF.

This clonotype has just a few counts. The chain employs TRBV4-2 and TRBJ1-4; D is unresolved. The germline V gene encodes CDR1 LGHNA and CDR2 YNFKEQ. CDR3 length equals 14 residues. Trimming took off 0 bases at V and 8 bases at J, with 10 bases between the two ends. CDR3 sequence reads: CASSQDLKWEKLFF. Written as DNA, the CDR3 is TGTGCCAGCAGCCAAGATCTGAAATGGGAAAAACTGTTTTTT.

The sample holds a few counts of this clonotype. The chain is built from TRBV5-1 and TRBJ2-5, with D possibly TRBD1 on 6 matching bases. The V gene's germline CDR1 is SGHRS and CDR2 YFSETQ. The CDR3 has 16 residues. V shed 4 bases and J shed 5 bases, with 21 bases lying between them. The CDR3 is CASSGKQGRGEETQYF. The CDR3 DNA reads TGCGCCAGCAGCGGAAAACAGGGCCGGGGAGAGGAGACCCAGTACTTC.